The 31 T cell receptor beta chains given below trace back to one sample, sequenced in a study of PD-L1 blockade in urothelial cancer. As to time point: pretreatment peripheral blood. The method was immunoSEQ multiplex PCR; TCRdb's version includes in-frame clones alone and lacks a portion of them. Of 75,000 to 95,000 clones in the sample, 85% were seen once. Sequencing was performed on PBMCs, taken around atezolizumab (anti-PD-L1) treatment. These receptors all come from a man aged 35-49 years with urothelial cancer.

The genes are TRBV5-1 and TRBJ1-1, with D possibly being TRBD1 (5 bases). Germline CDR1 is SGHRS and CDR2 is YFSETQ. V was cut by 4 bases and J by 0 bases, with 10 bases left in between. This CDR3 is 14 amino acids long. The CDR3 DNA is TGCGCCAGCAGCCGACAGCTTATGAACACTGAAGCTTTCTTT. This gives the protein CASSRQLMNTEAFF. Full variable domain (missing parts from reference TRBV5-1 and TRBJ1-1): KAGVTQTPRYLIKTRGQQVTLSCSPISGHRSVSWYQQTPGQGLQFLFEYFSETQRNKGNFPGRFSGRQFSNSRSEMNVSTLELGDSALYLCASSRQLMNTEAFFGQGTRLTVV.

The V and J genes are TRBV7-2 and TRBJ1-1, with D unclear. The CDR3 sequence is 14 residues long. Germline V gives CDR1 SGHTA, CDR2 FQGNSA. Trimming removed 3 bases from V and 0 bases from J, with 8 bases in between. This chain's CDR3 is CASSFTGLNTEAFF. The CDR3 DNA reads TGTGCCAGCAGCTTCACGGGGTTGAACACTGAAGCTTTCTTT.

The chain couples TRBV28 to TRBJ2-3; 7 bases line up with TRBD2. The V and J ends lost 6 bases and 0 bases, in that order; junction bases with no gene match: 18. CDR1 MDHEN and CDR2 SYDVKM come from the germline V gene. The CDR3 runs to 19 residues. As DNA, the CDR3 is TGTGCCAGCAGCCCCCCGATCAGCGGGATTAGTACTAGCACAGATACGCAGTATTTT. Its translation is CASSPPISGISTSTDTQYF.

J is TRBJ2-1 and V is TRBV28; 9 nucleotides match TRBD2. The germline gives CDR1 MDHEN, CDR2 SYDVKM. Trimming took 3 bases from V and 0 from J; bases not matched to a gene: 9. The CDR3 consists of 18 residues. The chain's CDR3 is CASSFSSGILISYNEQFF. The CDR3 nucleotides read TGTGCCAGCAGTTTTTCTAGCGGGATTCTTATCTCCTACAATGAGCAGTTCTTC.

This clone was seen only once. The V call is TRBV5-1, the J call TRBJ2-3; the match to TRBD1 covers 7 bases. CDR1 and CDR2 from the germline V gene are SGHRS and YFSETQ. J was trimmed by 4 bases and V by 3 bases; bases with no gene match: 2. The CDR3 is 13 amino acids. CDR3 in DNA: TGCGCCAGCAGCTCCGGGACAGCAGATACGCAGTATTTT. It encodes CASSSGTADTQYF.

This clone appeared a single time. The chain couples TRBV2 to TRBJ2-7, with D perhaps TRBD1 (5 bases). The germline gives CDR1 SNHLY, CDR2 FYNNEI. The CDR3 totals 11 residues. V lost 8 bases and J lost 3, with 8 bases in between. CDR3 in DNA: TGTGCCAGCGGGGCAGGCTACGAGCAGTACTTC. Residues: CASGAGYEQYF.

This rearrangement joins TRBV28 to TRBJ2-7; 11 bases agree with TRBD2. Germline V gives CDR1 MDHEN, CDR2 SYDVKM. CDR3 length equals 14 residues. The ends lost 7 bases at V and 3 bases at J; junction bases unmatched: 5. For the CDR3, the DNA is TGTGCCAGCAACTTCGGGACTAGCGGCTACGAGCAGTACTTC. This encodes CASNFGTSGYEQYF.

This chain uses TRBV9 with TRBJ2-2, with D possibly being TRBD2 (6 bases). Trimming took off 4 bases at V and 3 bases at J, with 16 bases between the two ends. This CDR3 is 16 amino acids long. In germline, CDR1 is SGDLS, CDR2 YYNGEE. The CDR3 loop reads CASSPSVGGDTGELFF. The CDR3 DNA sequence: TGTGCCAGCAGCCCCTCAGTGGGCGGGGACACCGGGGAGCTGTTTTTT.

The count of this clone is one. V and J are TRBV27 and TRBJ1-1; the match to TRBD1 covers 7 bases. The V gene end was trimmed by 8 bases and the J gene end by 2 bases; junction bases not matched to a gene: 8. Germline CDR1 MNHEY, CDR2 SMNVEV (reference sequence). The CDR3 extends over 14 amino acids. The CDR3 is CASYQTGINTEAFF. CDR3 nucleotide sequence: TGTGCCAGCTATCAGACAGGGATTAACACTGAAGCTTTCTTT.

The chain carries TRBV28 and TRBJ2-2; TRBD2 might be the D (5 bases). The germline gives CDR1 MDHEN, CDR2 SYDVKM. CDR3 length: 14 residues. V was cut by 2 bases and J by 3 bases, with 7 bases left in between. The chain's CDR3 is CASSLTGDTGELFF. For the CDR3, the DNA is TGTGCCAGCAGTTTAACCGGGGACACCGGGGAGCTGTTTTTT.

This clone was detected only once. The rearrangement joins TRBV7-2 to TRBJ2-2; 8 positions match TRBD2. V shed 6 bases, J shed 2 bases, and the junction held 5 bases outside the gene matches. The CDR3 spans 15 residues. Germline CDR1 and CDR2: SGHTA and FQGNSA. The CDR3 DNA sequence: TGTGCCAGCAGTCGTAGCGGGATTAACACCGGGGAGCTGTTTTTT. It is translated as CASSRSGINTGELFF.

The V gene is TRBV28, the J gene TRBJ1-2; D unclear. The V end lost 8 bases, the J end lost 8 bases, and 21 bases lay between the germline ends. Germline CDR1 MDHEN, CDR2 SYDVKM. CDR3 length: 14 residues. CDR3 DNA sequence: TGTGCCAGCTCCACAGCCCCCACTCAATGGGGCTACACCTTC. The encoded protein is CASSTAPTQWGYTF.

The chain combines TRBV28 with TRBJ2-7; 13 nucleotides match TRBD2. This CDR3 spans 15 amino acids. Germline trimming cut 6 bases from V and 2 bases from J; bases unmatched to any gene: 4. Germline values: CDR1 MDHEN, CDR2 SYDVKM. The CDR3 bases are TGTGCCAGCAGCCTAGGGACTAGCGGGACCTACGAGCAGTACTTC. As protein: CASSLGTSGTYEQYF.

In its sample, this clone was seen many times. The V and J genes are TRBV7-9 and TRBJ2-5, with 8 bases identical to TRBD2. Germline V CDR1 and CDR2: SEHNR, FQNEAQ (reference sequence). CDR3 length: 12 amino acids. The V and J ends lost 6 bases and 9 bases, in that order; junction bases with no gene match: 6. Here the CDR3 reads CASRLGRGAQYF. CDR3 nucleotide sequence: TGTGCCAGCAGACTCGGGCGGGGGGCCCAGTACTTC.

This clone was seen just once. V gene TRBV7-9 combines with J gene TRBJ2-2; 13 nucleotides agree with TRBD2. The germline V gene encodes CDR1 SEHNR and CDR2 FQNEAQ (reference sequence). CDR3 length: 19 amino acids. V gave up 1 base and J gave up 3 bases; unmatched junction bases: 8. The CDR3 here is CASSLGALAGGPDTGELFF. CDR3 DNA sequence: TGTGCCAGCAGCTTAGGGGCACTAGCGGGAGGGCCGGACACCGGGGAGCTGTTTTTT.

The genes are TRBV9 and TRBJ2-5, with TRBD1 identical over 7 bases. The germline CDR1 and CDR2 sequences are SGDLS and YYNGEE. The ends lost 4 bases at V and 1 base at J; junction bases unmatched: 4. The CDR3 loop spans 14 amino acids. Written as DNA, the CDR3 is TGTGCCAGCAGCTTGGGACAGCTCCAAGAGACCCAGTACTTC. Translation gives CASSLGQLQETQYF.

A single count supports this clone. The chain couples TRBV28 to TRBJ1-1, with D hard to call. Germline-derived CDR1 and CDR2 are MDHEN and SYDVKM. V gave up 3 bases and J gave up 2 bases, with 10 bases separating them. The CDR3 sequence is 14 residues long. The CDR3 bases are TGTGCCAGCAGTTTGATTACTACCAACACTGAAGCTTTCTTT. Encoded protein: CASSLITTNTEAFF.

V is TRBV18 and J is TRBJ1-1, with TRBD1 as a possible D gene (6 bases). The germline V and J ends were trimmed by 6 bases and 7 bases, with 15 bases remaining between them. The length of the CDR3 is 13 residues. The germline V gene encodes CDR1 KGHSH and CDR2 LQKENI. CDR3 loop: CASSPGQKVEAFF. The CDR3 DNA sequence: TGTGCCAGCTCGCCCGGACAGAAAGTTGAAGCTTTCTTT.

The genes are TRBV5-4 and TRBJ2-7; TRBD1 is a possible D gene (6 bases). V was pared by 3 bases and J by 2 bases, with 12 bases between. Germline V lookup: CDR1 SGHNT, CDR2 YYREEE (reference sequence). The CDR3 consists of 14 residues. DNA for the CDR3: TGTGCCAGCAGCTCACAGGGAACGGCCTACGAGCAGTACTTC. Amino acid sequence: CASSSQGTAYEQYF.

This clone has more than one count but fewer than ten. V usage is TRBV7-9 and J usage is TRBJ1-1; a possible D gene is TRBD1 (6 bases). CDR1 and CDR2 (germline): SEHNR, FQNEAQ (reference sequence). This CDR3 contains 15 residues. V lost 1 base, J lost 3 bases, and 12 bases lay in between. CDR3 protein: CASSLGAGDYTEAFF. The CDR3 DNA is TGTGCCAGCAGCTTAGGGGCAGGGGATTACACTGAAGCTTTCTTT. Combining the CDR3 with reference TRBV7-9 and TRBJ1-1 gives the whole variable domain DTGVSQNPRHKITKRGQNVTFRCDPISEHNRLYWYRQTLGQGPEFLTYFQNEAQLEKSRLLSDRFSAERPKGSFSTLEIQRTEQGDSAMYLCASSLGAGDYTEAFFGQGTRLTVV.

The chain has TRBV7-2 and TRBJ2-2, with 7 bases lining up with TRBD1. V lost 7 bases, J lost 4 bases, and 6 bases stayed unmatched. From germline, CDR1 is SGHTA and CDR2 FQGNSA. This CDR3 is 14 amino acids long. This CDR3 reads CASTLTGRTGELFF. The CDR3 DNA reads TGTGCCAGCACCCTGACAGGGCGCACCGGGGAGCTGTTTTTT.

V and J are TRBV19 and TRBJ2-4, with D tentatively TRBD2 (7 bases). V was cut by 3 bases and J by 5 bases, with 11 bases left in between. Per germline, CDR1 LNHDA and CDR2 SQIVND (reference sequence). This CDR3 spans 14 amino acids. This chain's CDR3 is CASSIRGAENIQYF. CDR3 bases: TGTGCCAGTAGTATTCGGGGGGCTGAAAACATTCAGTACTTC.

This clone was seen only once. The chain has TRBV28 and TRBJ2-7; possible D gene TRBD2, 6 bases. Trimming shortened V by 7 bases and J by 3 bases, and 19 bases separated the two germline ends. The CDR3 runs 15 residues. Germline-derived CDR1 and CDR2 are MDHEN and SYDVKM. The CDR3 loop reads CASKPRGGNYYEQYF. CDR3 nucleotides: TGTGCCAGCAAGCCTAGGGGAGGCAACTACTACGAGCAGTACTTC. Full variable domain (remainder filled in from reference TRBV28 and TRBJ2-7): DVKVTQSSRYLVKRTGEKVFLECVQDMDHENMFWYRQDPGLGLRLIYFSYDVKMKEKGDIPEGYSVSREKKERFSLILESASTNQTSMYLCASKPRGGNYYEQYFGPGTRLTVT.

This clone was counted once. Additional DNA sequences in this sample encode the identical CDR3. This sequence joins TRBV9 and TRBJ1-3, with a possible D match to TRBD1 (5 bases). Trimming left V 3 bases short and J 0 bases short, with 7 bases between. Germline V gene sequence: CDR1 SGDLS, CDR2 YYNGEE. CDR3 length: 14 amino acids. This chain's CDR3 is CASSGGSSGNTIYF. In nucleotides, the CDR3 is TGTGCCAGCAGCGGGGGCAGCTCTGGAAACACCATATATTTT.

J is TRBJ1-2 and V is TRBV6-5, with 7 bases lining up with TRBD1. CDR1 is MNHEY, CDR2 SVGAGI, per germline. The CDR3 extends over 16 amino acids. V was pared by 2 bases and J by 4 bases, with 10 bases of the junction left unmatched. The DNA for the CDR3 is TGTGCCAGCAGTTACGCCCTCGGACAGGAAACCTATGGCTACACCTTC. It specifies CASSYALGQETYGYTF.

The gene calls are TRBV30 and TRBJ1-5; maybe TRBD1 (5 bases). The CDR3 is 13 amino acids. V was clipped by 4 bases and J by 0 bases, with 7 bases between them. The V gene's germline CDR1 is GTSNPN and CDR2 SVGIG (reference sequence). The CDR3 sequence is CAWNRGSNQPQHF. In DNA, the CDR3 is TGTGCCTGGAATAGGGGTAGCAATCAGCCCCAGCATTTT.

The J gene is TRBJ1-5, the V gene TRBV2; D gene unclear. From germline, CDR1 is SNHLY and CDR2 FYNNEI. The CDR3 length is 15 residues. V was trimmed by 6 bases and J by 2 bases, leaving 14 bases between them. The CDR3 here is CASREQTTGNQPQHF. The DNA for the CDR3 is TGTGCCAGCAGGGAACAGACAACGGGCAATCAGCCCCAGCATTTT.

This chain uses TRBV6-5 with TRBJ1-3; D not resolved. Germline CDR1 reads MNHEY; CDR2 reads SVGAGI. CDR3 length: 15 amino acids. Trimming took 0 bases from V and 3 from J, leaving 9 bases between them. The CDR3 is CASSYSNPGGNTIYF. The CDR3, as DNA: TGTGCCAGCAGTTACTCGAATCCGGGTGGAAACACCATATATTTT.

The gene calls are TRBV11-3 and TRBJ2-1; maybe TRBD1 (6 bases). Germline assignment: CDR1 SGHNT and CDR2 YENEEA. The CDR3 is 13 residues long. The ends were cut back, 2 bases at V and 8 bases at J, with 10 bases in the middle. CDR3: CASSLIRGHEQFF. CDR3 sequence (DNA): TGTGCCAGCAGCTTAATCAGGGGACATGAGCAGTTCTTC.

The V call is TRBV7-8, the J call TRBJ1-1; D perhaps matches TRBD1 (6 bases). The V gene's germline CDR1 is SGHVS and CDR2 FQNEAQ. V was cut by 1 base and J by 3 bases, with 12 bases left in between. The CDR3 has 15 residues. The DNA of the CDR3 is TGTGCCAGCAGCTTAGAAGGGGGAGGGTACACTGAAGCTTTCTTT. Protein sequence: CASSLEGGGYTEAFF.

J is TRBJ1-2 and V is TRBV19; no definite D call. V lost 3 bases, J lost 7 bases, and 9 bases lay in between. Per the germline V gene, CDR1 is LNHDA and CDR2 is SQIVND (reference sequence). The CDR3 runs 12 residues. CDR3 sequence: CASSMVSGGYTF. In DNA, the CDR3 is TGTGCCAGTAGTATGGTCAGCGGTGGCTACACCTTC.